The present TCR beta chain was sequenced within a study of cytomegalovirus exposure and HLA in healthy donors. Assay used: immunoSEQ multiplex PCR; TCRdb lists only in-frame clones, some missing. The sample consists of more than 110,000 clones, approximately 94% of them appearing once. This sequence originates from a man aged 18 to 29 in good health and CMV-seropositive. What was sequenced was PBMCs.

The CDR3 sequence: CASSPTPTGLNYGYTF. The CDR3 DNA reads TGTGCCAGCAGCCCAACTCCCACAGGGCTTAACTATGGCTACACCTTC. This chain uses TRBV5-6 with TRBJ1-2; tentatively, D is TRBD1 (6 bases). CDR1 and CDR2 from the germline V gene are SGHDT and YYEEEE. There are 16 residues in the CDR3. Trimming took 4 bases from V and 1 from J, leaving 17 bases between them.